This TCR beta chain appears in the sequencing data of a study of T cells in Graves' hyperthyroidism and ophthalmopathy. Study-wide background: Blood was drawn when the patient was first diagnosed and still untreated.

The study left out patients who had uncontrolled infection, other autoimmune disease, pregnancy or lactation. As to this clonotype: Lacking the conserved final phenylalanine or tryptophan, this CDR3 likely reflects a read error.

Researchers took RNA transcripts and amplified the TCR beta CDR3 regions from them. Initially, a first-round RT-PCR of the TCR CDR3 employed the HTBI primer set. TCRdb called the multiplex PCR reads again in MiXCR, with one record for every CDR3 protein. The sample contains about 380,000 distinct CDR3 sequences, less than 20% of which appear only once. Germline V gene sequence: CDR1 DFQATT, CDR2 SNEGSKA (reference sequence). The CDR3 covers 13 residues. Trimming removed 3 bases from V and 3 bases from J, with 9 bases in between. This chain connects TRBV20-1 to TRBJ1-5; no clear D gene. Sequenced: blood. This clonotype was sampled from a man between 18 and 35 years old with Graves' ophthalmopathy. CDR3 loop: CSARPQLNQPQHL. CDR3 bases: TGCAGTGCTAGGCCTCAGCTCAATCAGCCCCAGCATCTT.